This TCR beta chain appears in the sequencing data of a study of T cells in Graves' hyperthyroidism and ophthalmopathy. Study-wide points: Most thyroid clonotypes expanded above 0.001 were also detected in blood. Before onset, by a median of approximately 5.9 months, the model predicted ophthalmopathy.

V lost 6 bases, J lost 5 bases, and 12 bases stayed unmatched. The germline V gene has CDR1 KGHSH and CDR2 LQKENI. This CDR3 comprises 15 residues. This clonotype was observed at least ten times. The target antigen is unknown. Researchers amplified the TCR beta CDR3 regions from RNA transcripts. First-round RT-PCR with HTBI primers amplified the TCR CDR3 region. MiXCR was run by TCRdb on the multiplex PCR reads, yielding one entry per CDR3 protein. The table records under 350,000 distinct CDR3 sequences, around 15% of them present only once. Under 12 ml fresh peripheral blood yielded the PBMCs. This chain links TRBV18 with TRBJ2-5; 7 bases match TRBD1. This TCR derives from a woman aged 55-70 years with Graves' ophthalmopathy. The sample was blood. The CDR3 is CASSTTLDRRETQYF. For the CDR3, the DNA is TGTGCCAGCTCTACCACCCTGGACAGGAGGGAGACCCAGTACTTC.